Sequencing of this T cell receptor beta chain was carried out in a study of cytomegalovirus exposure and HLA in healthy donors. The overall study: The 110 million or so unique TCR beta sequences, from some 170 million T cells, were found by an earlier analysis. Study results and caveats: Presence/absence analyses took donor sequencing depth as roughly uniform.

A multiplex PCR was run with 60 Vbeta primers and 13 Jbeta primers. The method was immunoSEQ multiplex PCR; TCRdb's version includes in-frame clones alone and lacks a portion of them. This table has some 130,000 clones, nearly 80% appearing once. The germline V and J ends were trimmed by 8 bases and 3 bases, with 20 bases remaining between them. Looked up from germline, CDR1 is MDHEN and CDR2 is SYDVKM. The CDR3 runs 16 residues. As regards this clone: Its antigen is undetermined.

This receptor was obtained from a young man in good health and CMV-seronegative. The chain employs TRBV28 and TRBJ1-5; D unclear. Sequenced: PBMCs. DNA of the CDR3: TGTGCCAGCTTTCTTACAACGGGGTTGAACAATCAGCCCCAGCATTTT. Translated, it gives CASFLTTGLNNQPQHF.